A selection of T cell receptor beta chains follows, all from one sample in a study of blood T cell repertoires in COVID-19. The repertoire was sequenced with immunoSEQ multiplex PCR; TCRdb's copy has only in-frame clones and lacks some. In the table there are 130,000 to 150,000 clones, approximately 83% of which are singletons. The specimen was peripheral blood. These receptors were collected from a woman in her sixties or seventies with COVID-19, enrolled during active disease. Each CDR3 is given with its conserved first and last residue. A D gene is named only where the DNA matches it firmly. Clone size, where shown, is once, few, many, or a class for clones that have expanded.

>TRBD2|TRBV25-1|TRBJ2-3|few
TGTGCCAGCAGTGAATATGGCCAGCGGGGGAGCACAGATACGCAGTATTTT
CASSEYGQRGSTDTQYF
>.|TRBV21-1|TRBJ2-1|.
TGTGCCAGCAGCAGGGGGACTAGCGGAAGCTCCTACAATGAGCAGTTCTTC
CASSRGTSGSSYNEQFF
>.|TRBV21-1|TRBJ2-7|.
TGTGCCAGCAGCACCCCGGGAGTTCTGGAGCACGAGCAGTACTTC
CASSTPGVLEHEQYF
>TRBD1|TRBV29-1|TRBJ1-4|.
TGCAGCGTCAAAAGCTGGGGACAGAGTGCAACTAATGAAAAACTGTTTTTT
CSVKSWGQSATNEKLFF
>.|TRBV24-1|TRBJ2-2|few
TGTGCCACCAGTGATCCTCGGACACCAACCGGGGAGCTGTTTTTT
CATSDPRTPTGELFF
>TRBD2|TRBV18|TRBJ2-2|.
TGTGCCAGCTCACCACCAACGGGGGGGCCTAAGACCGGGGAGCTGTTTTTT
CASSPPTGGPKTGELFF
>.|TRBV25-1|TRBJ1-1|.
TGTGCCAGCAGTGTGGGTCGGGGGAGCCGGAGCACTGAAGCTTTCTTT
CASSVGRGSRSTEAFF
>TRBD2|TRBV6-5|TRBJ2-5|.
TGTGCCAGCAGCCCAGGACTAGCGGGGGTCCAGGCCCAGTACTTC
CASSPGLAGVQAQYF
>.|TRBV11-2|TRBJ2-1|.
TGTGCCAGCAGCTTAGATCAGGTCCTCTCCTACAATGAGCAGTTCTTC
CASSLDQVLSYNEQFF
>.|TRBV12-3/TRBV12-4|TRBJ1-6|.
TGTGCCAGCAGTCGGTCTGGAGGGTCACCCCTCCACTTT
CASSRSGGSPLHF
>.|TRBV25-1|TRBJ1-5|.
TGTGCCAGCAGTGCGGGGAAATATCAGCCCCAGCATTTT
CASSAGKYQPQHF
>.|TRBV9|TRBJ2-3|few
TGTGCCAGCAGCCAAGGTCCCGCGGCCCGCACAGATACGCAGTATTTT
CASSQGPAARTDTQYF
>.|TRBV18|TRBJ1-1|.
TGTGCCAGCTCACCAGGGCTAATGAACACTGAAGCTTTCTTT
CASSPGLMNTEAFF
>TRBD1|TRBV7-2|TRBJ2-5|.
TGTGCCAGCAGCTTTCTGACAGGGAGAGAGACCCAGTACTTC
CASSFLTGRETQYF
>TRBD1|TRBV19|TRBJ2-7|.
TGTGCCAGCAAGACAGGGACGGGAACCTACGAGCAGTACTTC
CASKTGTGTYEQYF
>.|TRBV7-8|TRBJ1-5|.
TGTGCCAGCAGCTCTGCAGACTATCAGCCCCAGCATTTT
CASSSADYQPQHF
>TRBD1|TRBV11-1|TRBJ2-1|once
TGTGCCAGCAGCTTAAGTGGACAGGGTAGCAATGAGCAGTTCTTC
CASSLSGQGSNEQFF
>.|TRBV28|TRBJ2-6|.
TGTGCCAGCAGTCTACAGGGTTCTGGGGCCAACGTCCTGACTTTC
CASSLQGSGANVLTF
>TRBD2|TRBV9|TRBJ2-3|.
TGTGCCAGCAGCGGGAGAGCGGGGGGGCGGATAGATACGCAGTATTTT
CASSGRAGGRIDTQYF
>.|TRBV7-9|TRBJ2-7|.
TGTGCCAGCAGCTCCAAGACAGGACCCTACGAGCAGTACTTC
CASSSKTGPYEQYF
>TRBD2|TRBV30|TRBJ2-5|.
TGTGCCTGGGAGCCGGGCGGGGGTGAGACCCAGTACTTC
CAWEPGGGETQYF
>TRBD2|TRBV6-4|TRBJ2-1|.
TGTGCCAGCGCCAGGGCGGGGGAACCATACAATGAGCAGTTCTTC
CASARAGEPYNEQFF
>TRBD1|TRBV4-2|TRBJ2-7|.
TGTGCCAGCAGCCCCGCAGGACAGGAAGGTCACGAGCAGTACTTC
CASSPAGQEGHEQYF
>TRBD1|TRBV10-2|TRBJ1-5|.
TGCGCCAGCAGAAGACAGGGGGATCAGCCCCAGCATTTT
CASRRQGDQPQHF
>TRBD1|TRBV28|TRBJ1-6|.
TGTGCCAGCAGTTTGGGGACAGGGAATTCACCCCTCCACTTT
CASSLGTGNSPLHF
>.|TRBV3-1/TRBV3-2|TRBJ1-1|.
TGTGCCAGCAGCCAACGGGACAAGGCCCCAAAAGCTTTCTTT
CASSQRDKAPKAFF
>.|TRBV6-4|TRBJ2-1|few
TGTGCCAGCAGTGAGTTAGGGGACTCCAATGAGCAGTTCTTC
CASSELGDSNEQFF
>.|TRBV5-4|TRBJ1-2|.
TGTGCCAGCAGCTTGGAGTGGGAGGGGGTAGAATATGGCTACACCTTC
CASSLEWEGVEYGYTF
>.|TRBV7-8|TRBJ1-2|once
TGTGCCAGCAGCTCCCGATCCAGACAGAACTATGGCTACACCTTC
CASSSRSRQNYGYTF
>.|TRBV7-3|TRBJ1-5|few
TGTGCCAGCAGCCTGGGCTACAATCAGCCCCAGCATTTT
CASSLGYNQPQHF
>.|TRBV21-1|TRBJ1-6|few
TGTGCCAGCAGCAAAGCGACGGAGTATAATTCACCCCTCCACTTT
CASSKATEYNSPLHF
>.|TRBV15|TRBJ2-7|.
TGTGCCACCAGCAGAGATAATAACAGGGCCTACGAGCAGTACTTC
CATSRDNNRAYEQYF
>.|TRBV5-1|TRBJ2-1|.
TGCGCCAGCAGCTTGGCTGAAGTAGCGTCCAATGAGCAGTTCTTC
CASSLAEVASNEQFF
>.|TRBV9|TRBJ2-3|.
TGTGCCAGCAGCGTAGCGGGAGATACGCAGTATTTT
CASSVAGDTQYF
>.|TRBV18|TRBJ2-3|.
TGTGCCAGCTCACCATCCACAGAGACCACAGATACGCAGTATTTT
CASSPSTETTDTQYF
>TRBD1|TRBV6-9|TRBJ1-4|.
TGTGCCAGCAGTTATAGACAGGGGCGTAGAGAAAAACTGTTTTTT
CASSYRQGRREKLFF
>.|TRBV5-8|TRBJ1-6|once
TGTGCCAGCAGCCCCCCCAACACCGTCTATAATTCACCCCTCCACTTT
CASSPPNTVYNSPLHF
>TRBD2|TRBV24-1|TRBJ2-1|.
TGTGCCACCGGATCAGCGGGGGTTGGAGATGAGCAGTTCTTC
CATGSAGVGDEQFF
>TRBD1|TRBV24-1|TRBJ2-7|.
TGTGCCACCAGCTCGGGACAGGGGGCGGGAGAGCAGTACTTC
CATSSGQGAGEQYF
>.|TRBV6-5|TRBJ1-6|.
TGTGCCAGCAGTTACAAGAAAGGGGCAGGTGATTCACCCCTCCACTTT
CASSYKKGAGDSPLHF
>.|TRBV10-3|TRBJ2-7|few
TGTGCCATCAAGGGAGGAGGACACTACGAGCAGTACTTC
CAIKGGGHYEQYF
>.|TRBV11-3|TRBJ2-1|.
TGTGCCAGCAGCTCGACCGGGACTGACTACAATGAGCAGTTCTTC
CASSSTGTDYNEQFF
>TRBD1|TRBV7-2|TRBJ2-7|.
TGTGCCAGCAGCTTATGGGGTGGGGGAACAGGGGCCCACGAGCAGTACTTC
CASSLWGGGTGAHEQYF
>.|TRBV10-3|TRBJ2-3|.
TGTGCCATCAGCGGGTTACAAGTAGATACGCAGTATTTT
CAISGLQVDTQYF
>.|TRBV16|TRBJ1-2|.
TGTGCCAGCAGCCAATCTTCCCAGGGGCCCCTTCGCAACTATGGCTACACCTTC
CASSQSSQGPLRNYGYTF
>TRBD1|TRBV5-1|TRBJ2-5|.
TGCGCCAGCAGCGGCGGGACAGGGGAAGAGACCCAGTACTTC
CASSGGTGEETQYF